The 32 T cell receptor beta chains below were found in one sample sequenced in a study of blood T cell repertoires in COVID-19. Profiled with immunoSEQ multiplex PCR; TCRdb holds only in-frame clones, not every one. The data hold a few hundred thousand clones, with about 85% observed a single time. The sequenced sample consisted of peripheral blood. The receptors were sampled from a man between 35 and 55 years old with acute or convalescent COVID-19.

This clone occurred once. This chain joins TRBV28 and TRBJ1-6, with D possibly TRBD1 on 6 matching bases. CDR1 is MDHEN, CDR2 SYDVKM, per germline. This CDR3 is 17 amino acids long. V was shortened by 6 bases and J by 7 bases, with 22 bases between the two germline ends. The chain's CDR3 is CASRDTRDTILNSPLHF. The CDR3 coding sequence is TGTGCCAGCAGGGATACTCGGGACACAATCCTGAATTCACCCCTCCACTTT.

The V and J genes are TRBV27 and TRBJ1-1; TRBD1 aligns across 8 bases. The CDR3 spans 16 residues. From germline, CDR1 is MNHEY and CDR2 SMNVEV (reference sequence). V lost 9 bases and J lost 0; bases outside the gene matches: 12. The CDR3 DNA sequence: TGTGCCAGTCTTCCCACAGGGGGTTTCATGAACACTGAAGCTTTCTTT. This sequence encodes CASLPTGGFMNTEAFF.

The chain couples TRBV5-8 to TRBJ1-5; D gene ambiguous. Germline V lookup: CDR1 SGHTS, CDR2 YDEGEE. V was shortened by 0 bases and J by 4 bases, with 5 bases between the two germline ends. CDR3 length: 13 residues. CDR3 residues: CASSLVRNQPQHF. The CDR3 DNA is TGTGCCAGCAGCTTGGTCAGAAATCAGCCCCAGCATTTT.

This rearrangement joins TRBV5-4 to TRBJ1-2; 7 nucleotides match TRBD1. The CDR3 covers 11 residues. The germline CDR1 and CDR2 sequences are SGHNT and YYREEE (reference sequence). The V gene end was trimmed by 9 bases and the J gene end by 6 bases; junction bases not matched to a gene: 5. The CDR3 bases are TGTGCCATAACAGGGGCCCATGGCTACACCTTC. This gives the protein CAITGAHGYTF.

The V call is TRBV5-1, the J call TRBJ1-3; D is possibly TRBD1 (5 bases). The CDR3 spans 14 residues. V shed 3 bases and J shed 8 bases, with 15 bases lying between them. Germline assignment: CDR1 SGHRS and CDR2 YFSETQ. CDR3 DNA: TGCGCCAGCAGCTCTCAGGGCGGGGGTGACACCATATATTTT. As protein: CASSSQGGGDTIYF.

This clone was counted a single time. The chain is built from TRBV7-6 and TRBJ2-2; D possibly corresponds to TRBD1 (6 bases). V lost 3 bases and J lost 6, with 17 bases in between. Germline V gives CDR1 SGHVS, CDR2 FNYEAQ. CDR3 length: 16 amino acids. This CDR3 reads CASSFPRSGESGELFF. The CDR3 coding sequence is TGTGCCAGCAGCTTCCCGAGGTCAGGGGAGTCCGGGGAGCTGTTTTTT.

The J gene is TRBJ1-1, the V gene TRBV27; D remains unclear. CDR3 length equals 14 residues. V was shortened by 2 bases and J by 2 bases, with 9 bases between the two germline ends. Looked up from germline, CDR1 is MNHEY and CDR2 is SMNVEV (reference sequence). As DNA, the CDR3 is TGTGCCAGCAGTTTAGTTTGGACTAACACTGAAGCTTTCTTT. It is translated as CASSLVWTNTEAFF.

A few counts support this clone. This sequence joins TRBV11-3 and TRBJ1-3; D not certain. V lost 5 bases to trimming and J lost 4 bases, with 18 bases between them. The CDR3 runs to 16 residues. CDR1 and CDR2 from the germline V gene are SGHNT and YENEEA. In nucleotides, the CDR3 is TGTGCCAGCAGCCCAGACGGGGTCATATCGGGAAACACCATATATTTT. Translated: CASSPDGVISGNTIYF.

J is TRBJ1-2 and V is TRBV6-5; a weak D match, TRBD1 (5 bases). The germline V and J ends were trimmed by 9 bases and 8 bases, with 19 bases remaining between them. In germline, CDR1 is MNHEY, CDR2 SVGAGI. The length of the CDR3 is 13 residues. The chain's CDR3 is CASTLEGPLGYTF. The CDR3 DNA reads TGTGCCAGTACCTTGGAGGGACCATTGGGCTACACCTTC.

The chain recombines TRBV5-1 with TRBJ1-6; no clear D. Germline values: CDR1 SGHRS, CDR2 YFSETQ. Deletions cut 2 bases from V and 6 bases from J, with 9 bases between. The CDR3 totals 14 residues. CDR3 coding DNA: TGCGCCAGCAGCTTAGGACTAGTTAATTCACCCCTCCACTTT. Protein product: CASSLGLVNSPLHF.

The chain combines TRBV7-9 with TRBJ2-3; D is possibly TRBD2 (5 bases). V lost 2 bases and J lost 5, with 8 bases in between. CDR3 size: 13 residues. Germline V gene lookup returns CDR1 SEHNR and CDR2 FQNEAQ (reference sequence). Written as DNA, the CDR3 is TGTGCCAGCAGCTTATACGGGGAAGATACGCAGTATTTT. This translates into CASSLYGEDTQYF.

The rearrangement uses TRBV4-1 and TRBJ1-1; 9 bases map to TRBD1. The J segment lost 1 base and the V segment lost 4 bases, leaving 1 base of the junction unmatched. The CDR3 consists of 14 residues. Germline values: CDR1 MGHRA, CDR2 YSYEKL. This CDR3 is CASSLGQGNTEAFF. CDR3 nucleotide sequence: TGCGCCAGCAGCCTGGGACAGGGGAACACTGAAGCTTTCTTT.

This rearrangement joins TRBV20-1 to TRBJ1-1; weak D call: TRBD1 (5 bases). The V gene lost 4 bases and the J gene lost 11 bases, with 14 bases spanning the gap. This CDR3 comprises 11 residues. Per the germline V gene, CDR1 is DFQATT and CDR2 is SNEGSKA (reference sequence). Written as DNA, the CDR3 is TGCAGTGCTATTATTGCAGGGTCTGCTTTCTTT. The encoded protein is CSAIIAGSAFF.

This clone was picked up a small number of times. This chain connects TRBV6-4 to TRBJ2-3; weak D call: TRBD2 (5 bases). Trimming removed 3 bases from V and 1 base from J, with 5 bases in between. The CDR3 contains 13 residues. Germline V gives CDR1 MRHNA, CDR2 SNTAGT. CDR3 residues: CASSERGTDTQYF. DNA for the CDR3: TGTGCCAGCAGTGAGCGGGGCACAGATACGCAGTATTTT.

In its sample, this clone was seen a few times. The V gene is TRBV29-1, the J gene TRBJ1-1; 7 positions match TRBD1. Germline V gives CDR1 SQVTM, CDR2 ANQGSEA. The CDR3 runs to 13 residues. The trim removed 7 bases at V and 6 bases at J, leaving 11 bases unmatched. As DNA, the CDR3 is TGCAGCGCTGTACCTGACAGGGATGCTGAAGCTTTCTTT. Its translation: CSAVPDRDAEAFF.

V is TRBV28 and J is TRBJ2-7, with TRBD1 matching over 7 bases. The CDR3 has 13 residues. Per the germline V gene, CDR1 is MDHEN and CDR2 is SYDVKM. J was trimmed by 3 bases and V by 5 bases; bases with no gene match: 4. As DNA, the CDR3 is TGTGCCAGCAGTCCGACAGGGATCTACGAGCAGTACTTC. This sequence encodes CASSPTGIYEQYF. The full variable domain, rest sourced from reference TRBV28 and TRBJ2-7, is DVKVTQSSRYLVKRTGEKVFLECVQDMDHENMFWYRQDPGLGLRLIYFSYDVKMKEKGDIPEGYSVSREKKERFSLILESASTNQTSMYLCASSPTGIYEQYFGPGTRLTVT.

The chain recombines TRBV7-9 with TRBJ1-1; tentative D call: TRBD1 (5 bases). From germline, CDR1 is SEHNR and CDR2 FQNEAQ (reference sequence). V shed 4 bases and J shed 0 bases, with 12 bases lying between them. The CDR3 extends over 15 amino acids. The CDR3, as DNA: TGTGCCAGCAGCTCGGGACTCCGCATGAACACTGAAGCTTTCTTT. This sequence encodes CASSSGLRMNTEAFF.

The chain employs TRBV7-3 and TRBJ2-7; D call uncertain. Trimming removed 2 bases from V and 1 base from J, with 9 bases in between. The germline V gene encodes CDR1 SGHTA and CDR2 FQGTGA. The CDR3 totals 14 residues. CDR3 sequence reads: CASSLFSVSYEQYF. The DNA for the CDR3 is TGTGCCAGCAGCTTATTTTCTGTGTCCTACGAGCAGTACTTC.

This chain connects TRBV5-1 to TRBJ1-2; 7 bases map to TRBD1. Germline assignment: CDR1 SGHRS and CDR2 YFSETQ. The junction had 9 bases not matched to a gene; V was cut back by 4 bases and J by 6 bases. This CDR3 comprises 14 residues. The CDR3 loop is CASSLDRELDGYTF. For the CDR3, the DNA is TGCGCCAGCAGCCTCGACAGGGAACTAGATGGCTACACCTTC.

Details on this clone: Additional DNA sequences in this sample encode the identical CDR3. The chain links TRBV6-5 to TRBJ1-5; D gene uncertain. This CDR3 spans 12 amino acids. Trimming took 7 bases from V and 0 from J, leaving 4 bases between them. CDR1 is MNHEY and CDR2 is SVGAGI in the germline V gene. The chain's CDR3 is CASTFSNQPQHF. CDR3 coding DNA: TGTGCCAGCACCTTTAGCAATCAGCCCCAGCATTTT.

The chain joins TRBV18 to TRBJ2-1; 9 nucleotides agree with TRBD2. CDR3 length: 18 residues. CDR1 is KGHSH, CDR2 LQKENI, per germline. The ends lost 0 bases at V and 2 bases at J; junction bases unmatched: 8. The CDR3 nucleotides are TGTGCCAGCTCACCACCGTTAGGTAGCGGGGGTACCTACAATGAGCAGTTCTTC. It is translated as CASSPPLGSGGTYNEQFF.

In this sample, this clone turned up once. The chain combines TRBV19 with TRBJ1-2; TRBD1 might be the D (5 bases). Germline V CDR1 and CDR2: LNHDA, SQIVND (reference sequence). V lost 2 bases to trimming and J lost 0 bases, with 13 bases between them. This CDR3 region has 16 residues. The CDR3 DNA follows: TGTGCCAGTAGTATATGGGGCGACCTAACTAACTATGGCTACACCTTC. Protein product: CASSIWGDLTNYGYTF.

This clone was seen just once. J is TRBJ1-6 and V is TRBV9; D uncertain. Germline V CDR1 and CDR2: SGDLS, YYNGEE. The CDR3 has 15 amino acids. V was clipped by 7 bases and J by 4 bases, with 15 bases between them. The CDR3: CASGSDTVYNSPLHF. The CDR3 nucleotides read TGTGCCAGCGGTTCAGACACCGTTTATAATTCACCCCTCCACTTT.

This chain uses TRBV2 with TRBJ2-1, with 7 bases lining up with TRBD1. The length of the CDR3 is 14 residues. J gave up 1 base and V 11 bases, and 8 bases lay outside the gene matches. Germline V gives CDR1 SNHLY, CDR2 FYNNEI. As DNA, the CDR3 is TGTGCCGGCCAAGGGGGCCCATCCTACAATGAGCAGTTCTTC. Translation: CAGQGGPSYNEQFF. The whole variable domain, remainder taken from reference TRBV2 and TRBJ2-1, is EPEVTQTPSHQVTQMGQEVILRCVPISNHLYFYWYRQILGQKVEFLVSFYNNEISEKSEIFDDQFSVERPDGSNFTLKIRSTKLEDSAMYFCAGQGGPSYNEQFFGPGTRLTVL.

The chain couples TRBV6-5 to TRBJ1-2; tentative D call: TRBD1 (6 bases). Trimming cost V 5 bases and J 2 bases, with 15 bases left between them. The germline CDR1 and CDR2 sequences are MNHEY and SVGAGI. This CDR3 contains 15 residues. The CDR3 loop reads CASSRYREVNYGYTF. CDR3 in DNA: TGTGCCAGCAGTCGCTACAGGGAAGTGAACTATGGCTACACCTTC.

The chain joins TRBV27 to TRBJ2-1; D perhaps matches TRBD2 (6 bases). The CDR3 is 12 residues long. V was clipped by 5 bases and J by 15 bases, with 17 bases between them. CDR1 MNHEY and CDR2 SMNVEV come from the germline V gene (reference sequence). The CDR3 is CASSPIGGGPFF. CDR3 bases: TGTGCCAGCAGTCCGATCGGGGGAGGTCCGTTCTTC.

The genes are TRBV7-9 and TRBJ1-1; possible D gene TRBD1, 5 bases. Germline V gene data show CDR1 as SEHNR and CDR2 as FQNEAQ (reference sequence). Between the trimmed V and J ends, which lost 0 bases and 1 base, there was a span of 9 bases. The CDR3 covers 15 residues. The CDR3 DNA reads as TGTGCCAGCAGCTTAGCGGGCCAGGGGAACACTGAAGCTTTCTTT. Translated: CASSLAGQGNTEAFF.

The chain links TRBV5-1 to TRBJ1-5; D is uncertain. V lost 0 bases and J 1 base, leaving 5 bases between the germline ends. Germline V CDR1 and CDR2: SGHRS, YFSETQ. The CDR3 is 14 amino acids. Here the CDR3 DNA reads TGCGCCAGCAGCTTGGGGCAAAGCAATCAGCCCCAGCATTTT. Translation gives CASSLGQSNQPQHF.

This clone came up a few times. The chain employs TRBV7-2 and TRBJ2-7, with D uncertain. CDR3 size: 14 residues. V lost 5 bases to trimming and J lost 2 bases, with 13 bases between them. CDR1 and CDR2 from the germline V gene are SGHTA and FQGNSA. CDR3 sequence: CASSQIAVTYEQYF. DNA for the CDR3: TGTGCCAGCAGCCAAATAGCCGTCACCTACGAGCAGTACTTC.

CDR3: CASSPGTGGFSGYTF. The CDR3 bases are TGTGCCAGCAGCCCTGGGACAGGGGGTTTTTCTGGCTACACCTTC. The chain couples TRBV7-8 to TRBJ1-2; 11 bases agree with TRBD1. The germline gives CDR1 SGHVS, CDR2 FQNEAQ. This CDR3 comprises 15 residues. Trimming removed 5 bases from V and 7 bases from J; junction bases left unmatched: 9.

The V gene is TRBV4-3, the J gene TRBJ1-4; 9 bases are a match to TRBD1. The CDR3 loop spans 14 amino acids. V trimming: 3 bases; J trimming: 4 bases; junction bases outside the gene matches: 0. Germline loops: CDR1 LGHNA, CDR2 YSLEER. The CDR3 region is CASSQTGGNEKLFF. CDR3 nucleotides: TGCGCCAGCAGCCAGACAGGGGGTAATGAAAAACTGTTTTTT.

V and J are TRBV18 and TRBJ1-1; D is undetermined. The CDR3 is made up of 14 amino acids. V gave up 1 base and J gave up 2 bases, with 8 bases separating them. CDR1 and CDR2 from the germline V gene are KGHSH and LQKENI. CDR3 amino acids: CASSPREGNTEAFF. The CDR3 coding sequence is TGTGCCAGCTCACCACGGGAGGGAAACACTGAAGCTTTCTTT.